The following is a T cell receptor beta chain sequence with its context. The antigen is unknown. Researchers used 5'RACE with constant-segment primers to make TCR alpha and TCR beta cDNA libraries that carry sample barcodes and UMIs. TCRdb re-called the 5' RACE reads with MiXCR, one entry per CDR3 protein. The sample consists of roughly 250,000 distinct CDR3 sequences, around 17% of them appearing once. This record belongs to a study of T-cell memory formation after mild COVID-19. Germline V lookup: CDR1 SGHTA, CDR2 FQGNSA. The CDR3 covers 14 residues. The ends were cut back, 3 bases at V and 0 bases at J, with 8 bases in the middle. General observations from the study: The SARS-CoV-2 specificity of second-wave clones reaching peak at day 37 remained unverified. The appearance of some responding clones in pre-infection memory suggested that cross-reactive memory joined. Shrinking CD4+ clones were chiefly CM and EM; CD8+ ones were chiefly EMRA.

The chain couples TRBV7-2 to TRBJ2-5; D not certain. The sequencing sample was made of PBMCs or a T cell subset sorted from them (not recorded which). The clonotype originates from a man between 18 and 35 years old who had mild COVID-19 (a few samples of this study predate the infection). Cell type and time point are not known. CDR3 sequence (DNA): TGTGCCAGCAGCTTCTATCACGACCAAGAGACCCAGTACTTC. This gives the protein CASSFYHDQETQYF.